These 25 T cell receptor beta chains were all obtained from the same sample, sequenced in a study of beta chain features in type 1 diabetes. The investigators reverse transcribed all of the isolated RNA, so they sequenced expressed TCRB transcripts. Some clones are missing from TCRdb's copy, which holds only in-frame ones; the method was immunoSEQ multiplex PCR. The table lists hundreds of thousands of clones, approximately 15% of them singletons. The sample consisted of naive CD4+ T cells from blood. Every receptor here comes from a man younger than 45 in good health.

This clone was detected only a few times. The CDR3 bases are TGCGCCAGCAGCTTGGCCGTCGGACAAACCTACGAGCAGTACTTC. This translates into CASSLAVGQTYEQYF. The genes are TRBV5-1 and TRBJ2-7; D is possibly TRBD1 (5 bases). Germline V gene lookup returns CDR1 SGHRS and CDR2 YFSETQ. Trimming removed 0 bases from V and 2 bases from J, with 12 bases in between. The CDR3 sequence is 15 residues long.

The chain employs TRBV25-1 and TRBJ2-3; possible D gene TRBD2, 5 bases. Germline V gene sequence: CDR1 MGHDK, CDR2 SYGVNS. This CDR3 has 14 residues. V dropped 3 bases and J dropped 0 bases, with 7 bases sitting between them. CDR3 residues: CASSDGVSTDTQYF. The CDR3 DNA reads TGTGCCAGCAGTGACGGGGTTAGCACAGATACGCAGTATTTT.

This chain uses TRBV5-4 with TRBJ2-3; a possible D gene is TRBD2 (6 bases). Germline V lookup: CDR1 SGHNT, CDR2 YYREEE (reference sequence). V was trimmed by 2 bases and J by 5 bases, leaving 12 bases between them. The CDR3 length is 14 residues. The CDR3 coding sequence is TGTGCCAGCAGCTTTGGGACTTACGAAGATACGCAGTATTTT. Amino acids: CASSFGTYEDTQYF.

The rearrangement links TRBV4-3 to TRBJ1-2; D gene uncertain. This CDR3 has 14 amino acids. Trimming removed 0 bases at V and 4 bases at J, with 9 bases between. Germline-derived CDR1 and CDR2 are LGHNA and YSLEER. The CDR3 DNA follows: TGCGCCAGCAGCCAAGATGGCTCATCCTATGGCTACACCTTC. Its protein is CASSQDGSSYGYTF.

This clone has a handful of counts. V is TRBV11-2 and J is TRBJ2-3; possibly TRBD2 for D (6 bases). V shed 5 bases and J shed 0 bases, with 9 bases lying between them. The CDR3 totals 14 residues. CDR1 and CDR2 from the germline V gene are SGHAT and FQNNGV. The CDR3 is CASSGGASTDTQYF. DNA for the CDR3: TGTGCCAGCAGCGGCGGGGCCAGCACAGATACGCAGTATTTT.

The gene calls are TRBV29-1 and TRBJ1-4; tentative D call: TRBD1 (5 bases). The CDR3 has 14 residues. Germline V gene sequence: CDR1 SQVTM, CDR2 ANQGSEA. Deletions cut 4 bases from V and 4 bases from J, with 13 bases between. In DNA, the CDR3 is TGCAGCGTTGGGGTGACAGCAAATAATGAAAAACTGTTTTTT. This gives the protein CSVGVTANNEKLFF.

This clone has just a few counts. V usage is TRBV28 and J usage is TRBJ1-1, with D possibly matching TRBD1 (5 bases). The CDR3 runs 13 residues. Germline CDR1 reads MDHEN; CDR2 reads SYDVKM. V was cut by 4 bases and J by 7 bases, with 13 bases left in between. The CDR3 sequence: CASSSDAGIEAFF. CDR3 nucleotides: TGTGCCAGCAGTTCCGACGCAGGGATTGAAGCTTTCTTT.

The CDR3 coding sequence is TGTGCCAGCAGTTACGCTAGCACAGATACGCAGTATTTT. The encoded protein is CASSYASTDTQYF. The chain recombines TRBV6-6 with TRBJ2-3; no firm D call. CDR1 is MNHNY and CDR2 is SVGAGI in the germline V gene (reference sequence). Trimming removed 2 bases from V and 0 bases from J, with 3 bases in between. CDR3 size: 13 residues.

The sample holds a few counts of this clone. This chain links TRBV11-2 with TRBJ2-1, with D possibly matching TRBD1 (6 bases). Per germline, CDR1 SGHAT and CDR2 FQNNGV. The CDR3 spans 16 residues. Trimming took 0 bases from V and 6 from J, leaving 15 bases between them. Here the CDR3 reads CASSLDRGSLLNEQFF. CDR3 coding DNA: TGTGCCAGCAGCTTAGACAGGGGAAGTCTACTCAATGAGCAGTTCTTC.

This clone was seen just once. Here the CDR3 reads CASSNPGSSYEQYV. The CDR3 bases are TGTGCCAGCAGCAACCCCGGATCGAGCTACGAGCAGTACGTC. The rearrangement links TRBV27 to TRBJ2-7; D is uncertain. The V end lost 6 bases, the J end lost 3 bases, and 15 bases lay between the germline ends. This CDR3 is built from 14 residues. CDR1 and CDR2 from the germline V gene are MNHEY and SMNVEV (reference sequence).

This clone was detected only a few times. The chain's CDR3 is CASSEGKWWDSNQPQHF. The CDR3 nucleotides are TGTGCCAGCAGTGAAGGGAAATGGTGGGATAGCAATCAGCCCCAGCATTTT. This chain joins TRBV25-1 and TRBJ1-5, with D unclear. Germline CDR1 reads MGHDK; CDR2 reads SYGVNS. The CDR3 covers 17 residues. The V and J ends lost 2 bases and 0 bases respectively, with 14 bases between them. Using reference TRBV25-1 and TRBJ1-5 for the parts outside the CDR3, the full variable domain is EADIYQTPRYLVIGTGKKITLECSQTMGHDKMYWYQQDPGMELHLIHYSYGVNSTEKGDLSSESTVSRIRTEHFPLTLESARPSHTSQYLCASSEGKWWDSNQPQHFGDGTRLSIL.

This clone appeared a few times. The rearrangement joins TRBV7-2 to TRBJ1-1, with 7 bases matching TRBD1. Germline V gene sequence: CDR1 SGHTA, CDR2 FQGNSA. This CDR3 spans 12 amino acids. V was pared by 5 bases and J by 7 bases, with 4 bases of the junction left unmatched. The CDR3 DNA reads TGTGCCAGCAGCGGGACAGCAATTGAAGCTTTCTTT. This gives the protein CASSGTAIEAFF. The variable domain in full, completed from reference TRBV7-2 and TRBJ1-1, reads GAGVSQSPSNKVTEKGKDVELRCDPISGHTALYWYRQSLGQGLEFLIYFQGNSAPDKSGLPSDRFSAERTGGSVSTLTIQRTQQEDSAVYLCASSGTAIEAFFGQGTRLTVV.

This clone turned up a few times. The V and J genes are TRBV2 and TRBJ1-6; possible D gene TRBD1, 6 bases. This CDR3 has 14 amino acids. In germline, CDR1 is SNHLY, CDR2 FYNNEI. V lost 5 bases and J lost 9, with 14 bases in between. CDR3 region: CASSRDRRGSPLHF. CDR3 DNA: TGTGCCAGCAGTCGAGACAGGCGGGGTTCACCCCTCCACTTT.

The rearrangement links TRBV29-1 to TRBJ2-3; TRBD2 matches 9 bases. Germline CDR1 and CDR2: SQVTM and ANQGSEA. V shed 7 bases and J 8 bases; nucleotides not matched to a gene: 13. CDR3 size: 14 residues. The CDR3: CSGGELAGSGTQYF. CDR3 sequence (DNA): TGCAGCGGTGGGGAACTAGCGGGCTCGGGTACGCAGTATTTT.

This clone was counted only a few times. The J gene is TRBJ2-3, the V gene TRBV15; D possibly corresponds to TRBD2 (5 bases). Germline CDR1 and CDR2: LNHNV and YYDKDF (reference sequence). The CDR3 runs to 17 residues. V dropped 0 bases and J dropped 0 bases, with 13 bases sitting between them. The CDR3 sequence: CATSRDTRRASTDTQYF. The CDR3 nucleotides read TGTGCCACCAGCAGAGATACTAGGCGGGCTAGCACAGATACGCAGTATTTT.

The rearrangement uses TRBV7-9 and TRBJ2-4, with D maybe TRBD1 (6 bases). Between the trimmed V and J ends, which lost 4 bases and 8 bases, there was a span of 21 bases. This CDR3 is built from 16 residues. Germline CDR1 reads SEHNR; CDR2 reads FQNEAQ (reference sequence). CDR3 protein: CASSSLTLAGEDIQYF. The CDR3 coding sequence is TGTGCCAGCAGCTCCCTTACCTTGGCAGGGGAAGACATTCAGTACTTC.

The chain joins TRBV9 to TRBJ1-1, with a weak D call TRBD1 (6 bases). V dropped 4 bases and J dropped 4 bases, with 20 bases sitting between them. This CDR3 comprises 16 residues. CDR1 and CDR2 from the germline V gene are SGDLS and YYNGEE. CDR3 nucleotide sequence: TGTGCCAGCAGCCCTCGGGGGCTCCCCGTGGGCACTGAAGCTTTCTTT. This translates into CASSPRGLPVGTEAFF. Full variable domain (rest looked up from reference TRBV9 and TRBJ1-1): DSGVTQTPKHLITATGQRVTLRCSPRSGDLSVYWYQQSLDQGLQFLIQYYNGEERAKGNILERFSAQQFPDLHSELNLSSLELGDSALYFCASSPRGLPVGTEAFFGQGTRLTVV.

This clone showed up just a few times. This chain links TRBV18 with TRBJ2-2; D not certain. Germline lookup yields CDR1 KGHSH and CDR2 LQKENI. Trimming shortened V by 3 bases and J by 5 bases, and 10 bases separated the two germline ends. The CDR3 is 14 amino acids. The CDR3 DNA sequence: TGTGCCAGCTCACCTCCTGGACGAACCGGGGAGCTGTTTTTT. Translating gives CASSPPGRTGELFF.

This clone appeared a few times. This chain links TRBV14 with TRBJ1-1, with D tentatively TRBD1 (6 bases). With 5 bases removed from V and 3 bases from J, the gap between germline ends came to 13 bases. CDR1 is SGHDN, CDR2 FVKESK, per germline. This CDR3 is 14 amino acids long. The CDR3 nucleotides read TGTGCCAGCAGCACAACAGGGTGTGACACTGAAGCTTTCTTT. It is translated as CASSTTGCDTEAFF.

The sample holds many counts of this clone. This chain uses TRBV7-2 with TRBJ2-4; D is undetermined. V was clipped by 4 bases and J by 5 bases, with 9 bases between them. The CDR3 totals 13 residues. From germline, CDR1 is SGHTA and CDR2 FQGNSA. The CDR3, as DNA: TGTGCCAGCAGCTCCAGGAACGAAAACATTCAGTACTTC. It translates to CASSSRNENIQYF.

This chain connects TRBV7-2 to TRBJ2-5; D is possibly TRBD2 (5 bases). The J call may be incorrect, as the DNA end agrees better with TRBJ2-7. Germline CDR1 SGHTA, CDR2 FQGNSA. The CDR3 sequence is 13 residues long. CDR3 DNA sequence: TGTGCCAGCAGCTCGGCTAGAGGGTACGAGCAGTACTTC. Amino acids: CASSSARGYEQYF.

This clone came up a few times. The chain carries TRBV5-4 and TRBJ2-3; TRBD2 matches at 10 bases. The CDR3 contains 15 residues. Germline CDR1 and CDR2: SGHNT and YYREEE (reference sequence). Unmatched junction bases numbered 4, after V lost 4 bases and J lost 2 bases. The chain's CDR3 is CASSGTSGATDTQYF. DNA of the CDR3: TGTGCCAGCAGCGGCACTAGCGGGGCCACAGATACGCAGTATTTT.

The chain is built from TRBV29-1 and TRBJ1-2; a weak D match, TRBD1 (5 bases). The CDR3 covers 10 residues. Trimming cost V 3 bases and J 7 bases, with 6 bases left between them. Germline V gene sequence: CDR1 SQVTM, CDR2 ANQGSEA. The CDR3 DNA follows: TGCAGCGTTGATGGGGGTGGCTACACCTTC. This gives the protein CSVDGGGYTF.

The chain uses TRBV14 and TRBJ2-1, with 10 nucleotides matching TRBD2. The length of the CDR3 is 15 residues. Germline assignment: CDR1 SGHDN and CDR2 FVKESK. V lost 2 bases to trimming and J lost 8 bases; unmatched junction nucleotides: 6. DNA for the CDR3: TGTGCCAGCAGCCAAAGCGGGGGGGCAGAATATGAGCAGTTCTTC. It translates to CASSQSGGAEYEQFF.

The rearrangement links TRBV2 to TRBJ1-1, with D maybe TRBD1 (5 bases). Germline-derived CDR1 and CDR2 are SNHLY and FYNNEI. The V gene lost 4 bases and the J gene lost 6 bases, with 12 bases spanning the gap. The CDR3 runs to 13 residues. The CDR3 here is CASSVVLGAEAFF. DNA for the CDR3: TGTGCCAGCAGTGTAGTCTTAGGGGCTGAAGCTTTCTTT.